This TCR beta chain was observed in a study of cytomegalovirus exposure and HLA in healthy donors. Broader study findings: Common viral pathogens seemed, in a later analysis, to connect with several of the most significant clusters. Judged likely to be a sequencing artifact was a cluster of highly shared sequence variants. Indistinguishable V segments such as TRBV6-2 and TRBV6-3 were excluded.

It was with 60 Vbeta and 13 Jbeta primers that the PCR ran. Measured with immunoSEQ multiplex PCR; TCRdb has only the in-frame clones, and not every one. There are about 130,000 clones in the sample, with approximately 1.5% held by the top ten. Worth noting for this clone: The antigen is not known.

Donors were nominally healthy when sampled, though unrecorded immune exposures were likely. CDR3 length equals 13 residues. CDR1 and CDR2 from the germline V gene are SGHDN and FVKESK. Trimming took 5 bases from V and 4 from J, leaving 11 bases between them. The specimen was PBMCs. V usage is TRBV14 and J usage is TRBJ1-1; no reliable D call. The receptor was derived from a woman in her thirties or forties in good health and CMV-seronegative. The CDR3 nucleotides read TGTGCCAGCAGCTGGTCGGGGAGCACTGAAGCTTTCTTT. Protein product: CASSWSGSTEAFF.